A single sample is the source of the 21 T cell receptor beta chains below, sequenced in a study of blood T cell repertoires in COVID-19. TCRdb keeps only in-frame clones here, not all; method: immunoSEQ multiplex PCR. The sample holds 150,000 to 200,000 clones; approximately 95% are singletons and the top ten take roughly 2%. Sequencing used peripheral blood. The receptor set was obtained from a woman in her sixties or seventies with COVID-19, enrolled during active disease.

The J gene is TRBJ1-4, the V gene TRBV18; TRBD1 matches at 7 bases. This CDR3 has 13 residues. Germline CDR1 reads KGHSH; CDR2 reads LQKENI. The V gene end was trimmed by 5 bases and the J gene end by 8 bases; junction bases not matched to a gene: 5. The CDR3: CASSIQGQEKLFF. CDR3 coding DNA: TGTGCCAGCTCAATTCAGGGACAGGAAAAACTGTTTTTT.

V gene TRBV9 combines with J gene TRBJ1-2; TRBD1 might be the D (5 bases). Germline CDR1 SGDLS, CDR2 YYNGEE. This CDR3 contains 20 residues. Trimming removed 3 bases from V and 4 bases from J, with 31 bases in between. The CDR3 reads CASSANRDSRAPFWGYGYTF. The CDR3 region has the DNA TGTGCCAGCAGCGCCAATCGGGACTCCAGGGCCCCGTTCTGGGGCTATGGCTACACCTTC. Full variable domain (remainder filled in from reference TRBV9 and TRBJ1-2): DSGVTQTPKHLITATGQRVTLRCSPRSGDLSVYWYQQSLDQGLQFLIQYYNGEERAKGNILERFSAQQFPDLHSELNLSSLELGDSALYFCASSANRDSRAPFWGYGYTFGSGTRLTVV.

The rearrangement joins TRBV27 to TRBJ1-2, with D unclear. CDR1 is MNHEY, CDR2 SMNVEV, per germline (reference sequence). The V gene lost 3 bases and the J gene lost 8 bases, with 13 bases spanning the gap. The CDR3 consists of 13 residues. CDR3 coding DNA: TGTGCCAGCAGTTTCACCGACACGCGCGGCTACACCTTC. It is translated as CASSFTDTRGYTF.

This chain joins TRBV6-5 and TRBJ1-1; D is perhaps TRBD1 (5 bases). The CDR3 has 15 residues. Germline V gene lookup returns CDR1 MNHEY and CDR2 SVGAGI. The germline V and J ends were trimmed by 0 bases and 5 bases, with 13 bases remaining between them. In DNA form, the CDR3 reads TGTGCCAGCAGTTACTCCGCCGGGGGTATTACTGAAGCTTTCTTT. Translated: CASSYSAGGITEAFF.

The V and J genes are TRBV5-6 and TRBJ2-1; 8 bases align to TRBD1. Germline V lookup: CDR1 SGHDT, CDR2 YYEEEE. V gave up 3 bases and J gave up 2 bases; unmatched junction bases: 7. This CDR3 is built from 16 residues. Here the CDR3 DNA reads TGTGCCAGCAGCTCACAGGGGACAGGACCCTACAATGAGCAGTTCTTC. It encodes CASSSQGTGPYNEQFF. The variable domain in full, with the rest retrieved from reference TRBV5-6 and TRBJ2-1, is DAGVTQSPTHLIKTRGQQVTLRCSPKSGHDTVSWYQQALGQGPQFIFQYYEEEERQRGNFPDRFSGHQFPNYSSELNVNALLLGDSALYLCASSSQGTGPYNEQFFGPGTRLTVL.

This clone came up once. CDR3 sequence reads: CASSLNVQTGGHYEQFF. The CDR3 coding sequence is TGTGCCAGCTCACTTAACGTCCAGACAGGGGGCCATTATGAGCAGTTCTTC. The V call is TRBV18, the J call TRBJ2-1, with 10 bases identical to TRBD1. Germline CDR1 reads KGHSH; CDR2 reads LQKENI. CDR3 length: 17 residues. Losses at the gene ends were 4 bases for V and 8 bases for J; bases not matched to a gene: 14.

This chain links TRBV3-1 (or the pseudogene TRBV3-2) with TRBJ1-2, with TRBD1 matching over 7 bases. Trimming at V came to 3 bases and at J to 4 bases, leaving 8 bases not matched to a gene. The CDR3 covers 15 residues. CDR1 is LGHDT and CDR2 is YNNKEL in the germline V gene (reference sequence). CDR3: CASSQRQGGLYGYTF. In DNA form, the CDR3 reads TGTGCCAGCAGCCAGAGACAGGGAGGCCTCTATGGCTACACCTTC.

The rearrangement links TRBV4-3 to TRBJ2-1; D perhaps matches TRBD1 (5 bases). Deletions cut 0 bases from V and 5 bases from J, with 8 bases between. This CDR3 has 14 amino acids. CDR1 is LGHNA, CDR2 YSLEER, per germline. CDR3 in amino acids: CASSQDWGDNEQFF. CDR3 bases: TGCGCCAGCAGCCAAGATTGGGGCGACAATGAGCAGTTCTTC.

This sequence joins TRBV7-8 and TRBJ1-5; tentative D call: TRBD1 (5 bases). The CDR3 sequence is 14 residues long. Germline CDR1 and CDR2: SGHVS and FQNEAQ. Trimming left V 5 bases short and J 8 bases short, with 16 bases between. The CDR3 sequence: CASSPNPGLEPQHF. Here the CDR3 DNA reads TGTGCCAGCAGCCCCAACCCAGGGCTGGAGCCCCAGCATTTT.

The rearrangement joins TRBV6-2 or TRBV6-3 to TRBJ1-5, with D unclear. V gave up 4 bases and J gave up 6 bases, with 13 bases separating them. CDR1 is MNHEY, CDR2 SVGEGT, per germline. This CDR3 is built from 14 residues. The CDR3 protein is CASSSRGETQPQHF. The DNA for the CDR3 is TGTGCCAGCAGTTCCAGAGGTGAGACTCAGCCCCAGCATTTT.

The chain is built from TRBV28 and TRBJ1-3; D is unclear. The CDR3 sequence is 16 residues long. Germline V gene data show CDR1 as MDHEN and CDR2 as SYDVKM. Trimming removed 4 bases at V and 4 bases at J, with 17 bases between. Here the CDR3 reads CASSYPAGPSGNTIYF. CDR3 sequence (DNA): TGTGCCAGCAGTTACCCGGCGGGTCCATCGGGAAACACCATATATTTT.

This chain connects TRBV5-1 to TRBJ2-5; D is uncertain. The V gene's germline CDR1 is SGHRS and CDR2 YFSETQ. V was shortened by 0 bases and J by 3 bases, with 6 bases between the two germline ends. CDR3 length: 13 amino acids. This CDR3 is CASSLDRKETQYF. The DNA of the CDR3 is TGCGCCAGCAGCTTGGACAGAAAAGAGACCCAGTACTTC.

Worth noting for this clone: Other DNA sequences within the sample encode an identical CDR3. This chain connects TRBV5-1 to TRBJ1-1; no definite D call. CDR1 and CDR2 from the germline V gene are SGHRS and YFSETQ. This CDR3 region has 13 residues. V dropped 5 bases and J dropped 1 base, with 9 bases sitting between them. As DNA, the CDR3 is TGCGCCAGCAGACGAACAGAGAACACTGAAGCTTTCTTT. The encoded protein is CASRRTENTEAFF.

The chain couples TRBV6-6 to TRBJ1-5; TRBD1 matches at 8 bases. With 5 bases clipped from V and 0 bases from J, the junction kept 9 bases outside the gene matches. The CDR3 runs 17 residues. Germline lookup yields CDR1 MNHNY and CDR2 SVGAGI (reference sequence). Written as DNA, the CDR3 is TGTGCCAGCAGTCCTACAGGGGGGCCCTTTAGCAATCAGCCCCAGCATTTT. It codes for CASSPTGGPFSNQPQHF.

V is TRBV12-3 or TRBV12-4 and J is TRBJ2-7, with D unresolved. This CDR3 region has 12 residues. V was cut by 6 bases and J by 1 base, with 7 bases left in between. CDR3 residues: CASRWSSYEQYF. The CDR3 DNA reads as TGTGCCAGCAGGTGGAGTTCCTACGAGCAGTACTTC.

The J gene is TRBJ2-3, the V gene TRBV2; a weak D match, TRBD2 (6 bases). Germline V gene sequence: CDR1 SNHLY, CDR2 FYNNEI. Trimming stripped 10 bases from V and 2 bases from J, with 16 bases between. The CDR3 spans 14 residues. This CDR3 is CATTGGAHTDTQYF. The CDR3 DNA is TGTGCCACCACAGGCGGGGCTCACACAGATACGCAGTATTTT. The full variable domain, its missing parts supplied by reference TRBV2 and TRBJ2-3, is EPEVTQTPSHQVTQMGQEVILRCVPISNHLYFYWYRQILGQKVEFLVSFYNNEISEKSEIFDDQFSVERPDGSNFTLKIRSTKLEDSAMYFCATTGGAHTDTQYFGPGTRLTVL.

The chain uses TRBV19 and TRBJ2-1, with 10 bases fitting TRBD1. Germline V gene sequence: CDR1 LNHDA, CDR2 SQIVND (reference sequence). The CDR3 extends over 15 amino acids. J was trimmed by 9 bases and V by 5 bases; bases with no gene match: 10. DNA of the CDR3: TGTGCCAGTAGTCTCAGACAGGGGGCCTCTAGTGAGCAGTTCTTC. Translating it yields CASSLRQGASSEQFF.

The J gene is TRBJ1-4, the V gene TRBV5-1, with 12 bases fitting TRBD1. Trimming took 4 bases from V and 5 from J; bases not matched to a gene: 6. This CDR3 has 16 residues. In germline, CDR1 is SGHRS, CDR2 YFSETQ. The CDR3 is CASSMFGTGGNEKLFF. As DNA, the CDR3 is TGCGCCAGCAGCATGTTTGGGACAGGGGGCAATGAAAAACTGTTTTTT.

The rearrangement joins TRBV5-1 to TRBJ1-1; D call uncertain. Germline V CDR1 and CDR2: SGHRS, YFSETQ. V lost 3 bases to trimming and J lost 5 bases, with 14 bases between them. CDR3 length: 14 residues. The CDR3 protein is CASSSDGGQTEAFF. CDR3 DNA: TGCGCCAGCAGCTCGGACGGAGGGCAAACTGAAGCTTTCTTT.

The genes are TRBV23-1 and TRBJ1-1; maybe TRBD1 (5 bases). TRBV23-1 is flagged as an ORF with uncertain function. This CDR3 spans 13 amino acids. V gave up 6 bases and J gave up 2 bases, with 10 bases separating them. The CDR3 loop reads CASRGDFNTEAFF. For the CDR3, the DNA is TGCGCCAGCAGGGGGGACTTTAACACTGAAGCTTTCTTT.

The V gene is TRBV21-1, the J gene TRBJ1-4; the DNA was not used to check the table's D call, TRBD1. TRBV21-1 is classified as a pseudogene. The CDR3 loop spans 15 amino acids. The CDR3 protein is CASGGQGATNEKLFF. DNA of the CDR3: TGTGCCAGCGGAGGACAGGGCGCAACTAATGAAAAACTGTTTTTT.